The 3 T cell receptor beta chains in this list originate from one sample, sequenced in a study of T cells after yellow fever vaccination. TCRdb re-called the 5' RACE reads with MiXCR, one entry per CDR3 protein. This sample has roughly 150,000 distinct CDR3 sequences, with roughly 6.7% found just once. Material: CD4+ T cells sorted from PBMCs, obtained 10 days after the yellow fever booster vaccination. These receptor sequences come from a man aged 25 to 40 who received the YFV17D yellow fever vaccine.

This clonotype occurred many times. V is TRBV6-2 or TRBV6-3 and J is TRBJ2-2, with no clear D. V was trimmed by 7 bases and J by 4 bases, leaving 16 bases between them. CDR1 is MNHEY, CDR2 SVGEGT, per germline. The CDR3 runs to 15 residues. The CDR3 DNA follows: TGTGCCAGCAAGTCCTCTCCCAGCAGCACCGGGGAGCTGTTTTTT. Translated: CASKSSPSSTGELFF.

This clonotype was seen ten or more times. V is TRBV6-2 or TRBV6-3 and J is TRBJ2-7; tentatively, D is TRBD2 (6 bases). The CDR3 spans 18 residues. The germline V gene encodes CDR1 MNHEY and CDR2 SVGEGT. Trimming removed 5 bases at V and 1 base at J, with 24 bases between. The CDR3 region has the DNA TGTGCCAGCAGTCCCTCCTCTAGACTAGGCGGTCCTTCCTACGAGCAGTACTTC. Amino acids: CASSPSSRLGGPSYEQYF.

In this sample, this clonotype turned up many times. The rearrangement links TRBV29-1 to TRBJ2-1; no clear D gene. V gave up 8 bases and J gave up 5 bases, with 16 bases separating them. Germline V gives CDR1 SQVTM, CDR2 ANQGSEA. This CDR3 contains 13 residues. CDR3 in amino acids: CSPRLQENNEQFF. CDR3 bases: TGCAGCCCACGGCTACAAGAAAACAATGAGCAGTTCTTC.